This T cell receptor beta chain appears in the sequencing data of a study of shared clonotypes between healthy human individuals. The data were produced by immunoSEQ multiplex PCR, yet TCRdb's version contains in-frame clones alone and is incomplete. The repertoire consists of 2.5 million or so clones, with over 85% occurring once and the leading ten covering more than 0.12%. CDR1 and CDR2 (germline): SGHAT, FQNNGV. This CDR3 has 15 residues. V lost 6 bases and J lost 0, with 14 bases in between. The chain couples TRBV11-2 to TRBJ1-2; weak D call: TRBD1 (5 bases). The TCR originated in a man younger than 35 in good health. Specimen: naive CD4+ T cells sorted from blood. Subset described: CD45RA+ positively selected. The CDR3 region has the DNA TGTGCCAGCAGTCCGGGACCCACCTCTAACTATGGCTACACCTTC. This codes for CASSPGPTSNYGYTF.